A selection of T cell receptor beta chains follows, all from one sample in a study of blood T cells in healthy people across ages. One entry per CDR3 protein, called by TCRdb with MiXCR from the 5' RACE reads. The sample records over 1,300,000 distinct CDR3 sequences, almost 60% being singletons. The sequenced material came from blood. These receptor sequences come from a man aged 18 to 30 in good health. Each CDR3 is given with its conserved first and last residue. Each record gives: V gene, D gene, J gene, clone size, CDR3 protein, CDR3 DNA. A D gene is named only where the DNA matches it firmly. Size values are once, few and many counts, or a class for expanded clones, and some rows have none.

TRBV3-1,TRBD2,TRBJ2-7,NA,CASSKTSGGVEQYF,TGTGCCAGCAGCAAGACTAGCGGGGGGGTCGAGCAGTACTTC
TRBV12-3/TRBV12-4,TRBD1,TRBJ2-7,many,CASSPTGGNEQYF,TGTGCCAGCAGTCCGACAGGGGGCAACGAGCAGTACTTC
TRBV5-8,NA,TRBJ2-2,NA,CASSLGHFSGELFF,TGTGCCAGCAGCTTGGGGCATTTCAGTGGGGAGCTGTTTTTT
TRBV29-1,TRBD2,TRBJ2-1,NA,CSVLAGDVYNGQFF,TGCAGCGTCTTAGCGGGAGACGTCTACAATGGGCAGTTCTTC
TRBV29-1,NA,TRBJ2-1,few,CSVARGEDNEQFF,TGCAGCGTTGCTCGAGGGGAGGACAATGAGCAGTTCTTC
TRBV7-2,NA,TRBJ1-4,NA,CASSLGGPGEKLFF,TGTGCCAGCAGCTTGGGGGGTCCGGGTGAAAAACTGTTTTTT
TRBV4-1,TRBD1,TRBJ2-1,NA,CASSDDREIVSNEQFF,TGCGCCAGCAGCGACGACAGGGAAATTGTAAGTAATGAGCAGTTCTTC
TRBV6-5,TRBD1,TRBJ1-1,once,CASSSMTGVYTEAFF,TGTGCCAGCAGTTCTATGACAGGGGTTTACACTGAAGCTTTCTTT
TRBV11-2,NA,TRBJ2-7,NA,CASSVTPGSDEQYF,TGTGCCAGCAGCGTAACCCCGGGCAGTGACGAGCAGTACTTC
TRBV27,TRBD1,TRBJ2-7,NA,CASSITGAYEQYF,TGTGCCAGCAGTATTACAGGGGCCTACGAGCAGTACTTC
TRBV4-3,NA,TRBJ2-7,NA,CASRPEYSSYEQYF,TGCGCCAGCAGACCCGAGTACAGCTCCTACGAGCAGTACTTC
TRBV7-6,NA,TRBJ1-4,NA,CASSLSGSGREKLFF,TGTGCCAGCAGCTTAAGTGGGTCGGGCCGTGAAAAACTGTTTTTT
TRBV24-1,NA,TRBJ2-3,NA,CATSDFRQGDSDTQYF,TGTGCCACCAGTGATTTTAGGCAGGGAGACTCAGATACGCAGTATTTT
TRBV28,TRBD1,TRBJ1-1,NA,CASSLSDRGNTEAFF,TGTGCCAGCAGTCTCTCGGACAGGGGGAACACTGAAGCTTTCTTT
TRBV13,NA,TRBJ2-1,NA,CASRPWGAAYNEQFF,TGTGCCAGCAGGCCATGGGGGGCGGCGTACAATGAGCAGTTCTTC
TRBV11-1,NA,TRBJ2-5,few,CASSLEGGWETQYF,TGTGCCAGCAGCTTGGAAGGGGGGTGGGAGACCCAGTACTTC
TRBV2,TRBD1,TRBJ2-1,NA,CASQTGGNEQFF,TGTGCCAGCCAGACAGGGGGCAATGAGCAGTTCTTC
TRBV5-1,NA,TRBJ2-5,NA,CASSFGPGSHQETQYF,NA
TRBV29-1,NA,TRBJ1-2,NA,CSVVGRSINYGYTF,TGCAGCGTTGTTGGCAGGAGCATTAACTATGGCTACACCTTC
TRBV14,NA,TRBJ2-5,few,CASSQRRRETQYF,TGTGCCAGCAGCCAACGGCGGCGGGAGACCCAGTACTTC
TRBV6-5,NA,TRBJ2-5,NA,CASSSLGQYQEIQYF,TGTGCCAGCAGTTCCCTCGGACAGTACCAAGAGATCCAGTACTTC
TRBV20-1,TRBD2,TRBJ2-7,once,CSAQPTSGVSYEQYF,TGCAGTGCTCAGCCGACTAGCGGGGTCTCCTACGAGCAGTACTTC
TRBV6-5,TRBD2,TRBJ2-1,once,CASSYSMGTSDEQFF,TGTGCCAGCAGTTACTCGATGGGGACTAGCGATGAGCAGTTCTTC
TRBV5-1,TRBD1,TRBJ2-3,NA,CASSSMGQGSTDTQYF,TGCGCCAGCAGCTCCATGGGACAGGGAAGCACAGATACGCAGTATTTT
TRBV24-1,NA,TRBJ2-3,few,CATSDSQGSWGTDTQYF,TGTGCCACCAGTGATTCACAGGGTTCGTGGGGCACAGATACGCAGTATTTT
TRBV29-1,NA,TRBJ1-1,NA,CSVETGANTEAFF,TGCAGCGTTGAAACTGGGGCGAACACTGAAGCTTTCTTT
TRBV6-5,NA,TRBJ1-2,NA,CASSYFPPGPGVNYGYTF,TGTGCCAGCAGTTACTTCCCCCCTGGCCCAGGGGTTAACTATGGCTACACCTTC
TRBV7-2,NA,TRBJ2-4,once,CASSLEGSYGIQYF,TGTGCCAGCAGCTTAGAGGGGTCATACGGCATTCAGTACTTC
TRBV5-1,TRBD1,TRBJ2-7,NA,CASSLEPTGGYYEQYF,TGCGCCAGCAGCTTGGAGCCCACAGGGGGCTACTACGAGCAGTACTTC
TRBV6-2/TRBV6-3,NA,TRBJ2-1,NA,CASSNGLINEQFF,TGTGCCAGCAGTAACGGACTTATCAATGAGCAGTTCTTC
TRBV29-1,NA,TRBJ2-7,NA,CSVEDPAGRGNEQYF,TGCAGCGTTGAAGATCCGGCAGGTAGGGGAAACGAGCAGTACTTC
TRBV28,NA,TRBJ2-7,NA,CASSSSGSVYEQYF,TGTGCCAGCAGTTCCTCGGGGTCGGTCTACGAGCAGTACTTC
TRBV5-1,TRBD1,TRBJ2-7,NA,CASSPPGQTFFREQYF,TGCGCCAGCAGCCCCCCGGGACAGACCTTCTTTCGCGAGCAGTACTTC
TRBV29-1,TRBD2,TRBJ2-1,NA,CSVQGSSGGYSYNEQFF,TGCAGCGTCCAGGGGTCTAGCGGGGGCTACTCCTACAATGAGCAGTTCTTC
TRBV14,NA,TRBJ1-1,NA,CASSQTTTEAFF,TGTGCCAGCAGCCAAACGACCACTGAAGCTTTCTTT
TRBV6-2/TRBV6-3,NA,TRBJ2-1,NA,CASSWGGFINNEQFF,TGTGCCAGCAGTTGGGGGGGCTTTATTAACAATGAGCAGTTCTTC
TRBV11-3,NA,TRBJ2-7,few,CASSLVYSYEQYF,TGTGCCAGCAGTTTGGTTTACTCCTACGAGCAGTACTTC
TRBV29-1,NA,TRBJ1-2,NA,CSVGRVGNYTF,TGCAGCGTTGGCAGGGTAGGAAACTACACCTTC
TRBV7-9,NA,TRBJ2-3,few,CASGASSTDTQYF,TGTGCCAGCGGGGCGAGTAGCACAGATACGCAGTATTTT
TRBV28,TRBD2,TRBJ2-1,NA,CASRETSGGRTEQFF,TGTGCCAGCAGGGAAACTAGCGGGGGGAGGACTGAGCAGTTCTTC
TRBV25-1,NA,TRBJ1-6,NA,CASSTNRDVVSPLHF,TGTGCCAGCAGTACAAACCGGGACGTAGTTTCACCCCTCCACTTT
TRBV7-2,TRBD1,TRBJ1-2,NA,CASSLTQGDYGYTF,TGTGCCAGCAGCCTAACACAGGGGGACTATGGCTACACCTTC
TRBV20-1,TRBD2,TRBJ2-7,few,CSANTAGGMYTYEQYF,TGCAGTGCCAACACCGCGGGGGGGATGTACACCTACGAGCAGTACTTC
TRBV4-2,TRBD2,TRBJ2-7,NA,CASSQDLPGGTTYEQYF,TGTGCCAGCAGCCAAGATCTCCCGGGGGGGACCACCTACGAGCAGTACTTC
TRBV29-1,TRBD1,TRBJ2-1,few,CSVETGGTGVEFF,TGCAGCGTTGAGACCGGAGGGACAGGGGTTGAGTTCTTC
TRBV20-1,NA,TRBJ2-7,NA,CSASQVGVGEQYF,TGCAGTGCTAGTCAGGTGGGAGTGGGCGAGCAGTACTTC
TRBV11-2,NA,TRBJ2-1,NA,CASSPGVPNEQFF,TGTGCCAGCAGCCCGGGGGTTCCCAATGAGCAGTTCTTC
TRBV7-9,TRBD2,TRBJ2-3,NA,CASSSGLAVSTDTQYF,TGTGCCAGCAGCAGCGGACTAGCGGTTAGCACAGATACGCAGTATTTT
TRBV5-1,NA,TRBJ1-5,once,CASSVDGRVPQHF,TGCGCCAGCAGCGTGGATGGCCGGGTGCCCCAGCATTTT
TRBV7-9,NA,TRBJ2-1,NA,CASSSSTFNEQFF,TGTGCCAGCAGCTCCTCCACTTTCAATGAGCAGTTCTTC
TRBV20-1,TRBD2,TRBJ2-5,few,CSARDMRGGQETQYF,TGCAGTGCTAGAGATATGCGGGGGGGCCAAGAGACCCAGTACTTC
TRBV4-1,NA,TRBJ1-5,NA,CASSQEWAGWDNQPQHF,TGCGCCAGCAGCCAGGAGTGGGCCGGGTGGGATAATCAGCCCCAGCATTTT
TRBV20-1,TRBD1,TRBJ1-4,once,CSARAGQVNEKLFF,TGCAGTGCTAGAGCGGGACAGGTTAATGAAAAACTGTTTTTT
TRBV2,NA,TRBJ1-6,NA,CASSVDILETSPLHF,TGTGCCAGCAGCGTGGATATTTTAGAAACATCACCCCTCCACTTT